The sequence of this TCR beta chain was determined in a study of shared clonotypes between healthy human individuals. The method was immunoSEQ multiplex PCR; TCRdb's version includes in-frame clones alone and lacks a portion of them. Here the sample spans roughly 760,000 clones, around 72% being singletons. The clonotype comes from a woman aged 25 to 39 in good health. Sequencing was carried out using memory CD4+ T cells sorted from blood. Regarding subset: CD45RA-negative fraction.

The CDR3 DNA sequence: TGTGCCAGCAGTTACTCAGACAGGGCGAGGTTGTACGAGCAGTACTTC. Protein sequence: CASSYSDRARLYEQYF. The chain combines TRBV6-5 with TRBJ2-7; 7 nucleotides match TRBD1. The V gene end was trimmed by 0 bases and the J gene end by 4 bases; junction bases not matched to a gene: 9. The germline V gene encodes CDR1 MNHEY and CDR2 SVGAGI. The CDR3 extends over 16 amino acids.